The rows below give T cell receptor beta chains drawn from one sample of a study of cytomegalovirus exposure and HLA in healthy donors. This table comes from immunoSEQ multiplex PCR, and its TCRdb copy is limited to in-frame clones, with some not included. Of roughly 100,000 clones in the sample, about 80% are singletons; the top ten hold approximately 2.2%. What was sequenced was PBMCs. Receptors were obtained from a man aged 30 to 45 in good health and CMV-seronegative. The CDR3 runs from the conserved cysteine through the conserved F or W. Expanded clones get a size class; other rows say once, few or many, or leave the size out.

j_call v_call clone_size cdr3_aa
TRBJ2-7 TRBV6-5 . CASNSIGGGEQYF
TRBJ2-7 TRBV7-3 . CASSPGTGDEQYF
TRBJ2-3 TRBV19 . CASTLHSETDTQYF
TRBJ2-3 TRBV5-1 . CASSLEGLLLADTQYF
TRBJ2-1 TRBV7-3 . CASSSLATGEQFF
TRBJ1-5 TRBV4-3 . CASSQTGDQPQHF
TRBJ2-3 TRBV7-9 few CASSFNIGTDTQYF
TRBJ2-1 TRBV7-2 . CASSVGQGGYNEQFF
TRBJ2-7 TRBV29-1 few CSVRTLPHEQYF
TRBJ1-1 TRBV7-6 . CASSTQGGIAEAFF
TRBJ1-5 TRBV10-3 . CAISELTGQNQPQHF
TRBJ2-5 TRBV11-2 . CASSLEPGEETQYF
TRBJ2-2 TRBV5-1 . CASSFSGYGTGELFF
TRBJ2-5 TRBV28 . CASTAGLGLQETQYF
TRBJ2-2 TRBV30 . CAWSVSLKNTGELFF
TRBJ2-3 TRBV5-1 . CASSLFPTSTDTQYF
TRBJ1-5 TRBV28 . CASSPPLTGTNQPQHF
TRBJ1-1 TRBV5-1 few CASSFEQVNTEAFF
TRBJ1-2 TRBV29-1 . CSGRDGTPYGYTF
TRBJ1-2 TRBV19 . CASSIRGLGYGYTF
TRBJ2-4 TRBV10-3 . CAISESEIQYF
TRBJ1-1 TRBV29-1 . CSVAADTVNTEAFF
TRBJ2-7 TRBV11-3 . CASSIGQGAYEQYF
TRBJ2-7 TRBV4-1 few CASSQESGYSYEQYF
TRBJ2-1 TRBV5-1 . CVSSSGTSENNEQFF
TRBJ2-1 TRBV7-2 . CASSAGTSEYNEQFF
TRBJ2-5 TRBV6-6 . CASSGTSGGAGETQYF
TRBJ1-1 TRBV9 . CASSFRGKGARVTEAFF
TRBJ1-2 TRBV28 . CASSPGEGIGGSYTF
TRBJ1-2 TRBV28 . CASSIPGLPGGYTF
TRBJ1-2 TRBV10-3 . CAIKDRGSYGYTF
TRBJ2-3 TRBV20-1 . CSGAGTDTQYF
TRBJ2-2 TRBV5-1 . CASSSHGQGGTGELFF
TRBJ1-4 TRBV9 . CASSPGQGEEKLFF
TRBJ1-2 TRBV2 . CASSDGTHGYTF
TRBJ2-2 TRBV19 . CASSLVGNTGELFF
TRBJ2-3 TRBV18 . CASSRRASGRTDTQYF
TRBJ2-4 TRBV4-1 . CASSLNLVGQGKNIQYF
TRBJ2-7 TRBV7-9 few CASGGQLISYEQYF
TRBJ2-4 TRBV11-2 . CASSSGYDRGAKNIQYF
TRBJ1-2 TRBV7-2 few CASSLEGRGHDYTF
TRBJ1-5 TRBV7-7 . CASSLGFRSNQPQHF
TRBJ1-1 TRBV7-3 once CASSYDGDRMYTEAFF
TRBJ2-3 TRBV29-1 once CSVEGLAGTDTQYF
TRBJ2-5 TRBV5-4 . CASRLPPGQGDETQYF
TRBJ1-5 TRBV4-1 few CASSQENQYQPQHF
TRBJ1-5 TRBV30 . CAWSGQGRNQPQHF
TRBJ2-7 TRBV5-1 . CASSETGGAVMKQYF